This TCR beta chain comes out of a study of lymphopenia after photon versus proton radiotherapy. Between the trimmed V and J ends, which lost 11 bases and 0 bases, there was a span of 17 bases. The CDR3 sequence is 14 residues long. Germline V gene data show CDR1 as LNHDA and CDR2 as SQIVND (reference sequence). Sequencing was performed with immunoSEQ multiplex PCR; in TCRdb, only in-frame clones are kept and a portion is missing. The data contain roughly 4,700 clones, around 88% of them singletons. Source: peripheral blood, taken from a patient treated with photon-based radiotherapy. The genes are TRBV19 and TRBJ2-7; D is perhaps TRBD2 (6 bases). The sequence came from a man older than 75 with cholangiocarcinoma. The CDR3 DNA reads TGTGCCGGCTTAAGGGACTTTTCCTCCTACGAGCAGTACTTC. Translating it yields CAGLRDFSSYEQYF.